In this sample, the clone carrying this T cell receptor (beta chain) turned up a few times. Its specificity is not known. The record originates from a study of T-cell reconstitution after alpha-beta-depleted transplantation in children. General study findings and limits: About two months after transplant, alpha-beta T cells reportedly came from several hundred expanded graft clones. Surviving recipient cells, namely T cells and thymic progenitors, were the source of high day-60 TCRbeta diversity in some patients. Among T cells one year after transplant, newly produced cells accounted for most counts and diversity.

Library preparation (for TCRbeta) was performed with unique molecular identifiers. TCRdb redid the calling of the PCR reads with MiXCR, one entry per CDR3 protein. The data show 100,000 to 120,000 distinct CDR3 sequences, 5.5% to 6.5% seen once. The receptor was isolated from a male patient aged 2 to 9 who had a stem cell transplant for acute lymphoblastic leukemia, so the T cells may come from the graft donor. The sequencing used PBMCs, mostly from graft donor cells, collected 360 days after TCRalphabeta/CD19-depleted stem cell transplant.

The CDR3 loop is CASSSPGLAGGSSYNEQFF. CDR3 DNA: TGTGCCAGCAGCTCTCCGGGACTAGCGGGGGGGAGCTCCTACAATGAGCAGTTCTTC. The chain combines TRBV7-6 with TRBJ2-1; 16 bases map to TRBD2. J was trimmed by 0 bases and V by 4 bases; bases with no gene match: 6. This CDR3 region has 19 residues. The germline V gene encodes CDR1 SGHVS and CDR2 FNYEAQ.